This T cell receptor beta chain was obtained from a study of blood T cell repertoires in COVID-19. The overall study: Spain, Italy and the United States supplied samples that represented acute and convalescent COVID-19. PBMCs, B-cell-depleted T cells, or T cells provided the cDNA or gDNA that made up the material.

Original processing methods: Cell counts per sample came from amplifying reference gene primers. Method: immunoSEQ multiplex PCR; TCRdb's copy keeps in-frame clones and lacks some. V, J and clone size were drawn from that table, and D and trimming were deduced from the DNA. This sample has approximately 430,000 clones, with 75% to 90% found just once. Germline V lookup: CDR1 SNHLY, CDR2 FYNNEI. V was pared by 6 bases and J by 3 bases, with 18 bases between. The CDR3 length is 15 residues. The chain uses TRBV2 and TRBJ2-7, with a possible D match to TRBD1 (6 bases). This sequence was found in a woman in her twenties or thirties with active or convalescent COVID-19. Sequencing was carried out using peripheral blood. CDR3 residues: CASSAPFDRNYEQYF. CDR3 DNA: TGTGCCAGCAGCGCCCCTTTTGACAGGAACTACGAGCAGTACTTC.